This entry lists 32 T cell receptor beta chains sequenced from one sample in a study of OX40 agonist ivuxolimab in advanced cancers. Assay: immunoSEQ multiplex PCR; the TCRdb copy retains only in-frame clones and omits some. The sample has 60,000 to 65,000 clones, 80% to 90% seen once. The specimen comprised CD4+ or CD8+ T cells sorted from blood, sampled in a trial of the OX40 agonist ivuxolimab. The receptor set was obtained from an adult with an advanced solid tumor such as melanoma, head and neck, liver or kidney cancer.

The chain employs TRBV7-2 and TRBJ1-5; D is perhaps TRBD1 (5 bases). The CDR3 is 15 amino acids. V dropped 6 bases and J dropped 4 bases, with 16 bases sitting between them. In germline, CDR1 is SGHTA, CDR2 FQGNSA. The CDR3 nucleotides are TGTGCCAGCAGTCTGACCAGGGATGAAAATCAGCCCCAGCATTTT. Translation gives CASSLTRDENQPQHF.

In this sample, this clone turned up many times. The J gene is TRBJ1-5, the V gene TRBV27; D is unresolved. V was clipped by 2 bases and J by 7 bases, with 15 bases between them. Looked up from germline, CDR1 is MNHEY and CDR2 is SMNVEV (reference sequence). The CDR3 contains 15 residues. The CDR3 is CASSLIATRGQPQHF. The CDR3 DNA is TGTGCCAGCAGTTTAATTGCCACCCGAGGCCAGCCCCAGCATTTT.

The DNA for the CDR3 is TGCGCCAGCAGCTTGCGTCCGGGAGCAATGGAGACCCAGTACTTC. Translation: CASSLRPGAMETQYF. The chain uses TRBV5-1 and TRBJ2-5; a possible D gene is TRBD2 (6 bases). The CDR3 is 15 amino acids. The V end was cut by 1 base, the J end by 5 bases, with 15 bases between. The germline V gene has CDR1 SGHRS and CDR2 YFSETQ.

The chain has TRBV5-1 and TRBJ2-5, with TRBD2 matching over 11 bases. CDR3 length equals 17 residues. The germline CDR1 and CDR2 sequences are SGHRS and YFSETQ. The junction had 8 bases not matched to a gene; V was cut back by 4 bases and J by 0 bases. The CDR3 DNA sequence: TGCGCCAGCAGCCGGACTAGCGGGTTACTGTACCAAGAGACCCAGTACTTC. Translated, it gives CASSRTSGLLYQETQYF.

The chain combines TRBV19 with TRBJ2-2; 9 bases align to TRBD2. The length of the CDR3 is 15 residues. Germline V gives CDR1 LNHDA, CDR2 SQIVND (reference sequence). The ends lost 7 bases at V and 7 bases at J; junction bases unmatched: 10. CDR3 loop: CASIKREAFGGELFF. The DNA for the CDR3 is TGTGCCAGTATCAAGCGGGAGGCGTTCGGCGGGGAGCTGTTTTTT.

The rearrangement joins TRBV18 to TRBJ1-1, with no clear D. CDR3 length: 14 residues. V was shortened by 4 bases and J by 4 bases, with 13 bases between the two germline ends. The germline V gene has CDR1 KGHSH and CDR2 LQKENI. The CDR3 here is CASSQHQEITEAFF. The CDR3 DNA reads TGTGCCAGCTCACAGCATCAGGAGATCACTGAAGCTTTCTTT.

The chain recombines TRBV7-9 with TRBJ2-7; 7 nucleotides line up with TRBD1. V lost 2 bases to trimming and J lost 1 base; unmatched junction nucleotides: 11. The germline gives CDR1 SEHNR, CDR2 FQNEAQ (reference sequence). The CDR3 loop spans 17 amino acids. The CDR3 loop reads CASSLRAGTATSYEQYF. As DNA, the CDR3 is TGTGCCAGCAGCTTAAGGGCCGGGACAGCAACATCCTACGAGCAGTACTTC.

CDR3 sequence (DNA): TGTGCCAGCAGTAAGTTGGGGACAGATACGCAGTATTTT. Translated, it gives CASSKLGTDTQYF. The chain has TRBV6-4 and TRBJ2-3; no clear D gene. V was pared by 5 bases and J by 3 bases, with 9 bases between. Germline V gene lookup returns CDR1 MRHNA and CDR2 SNTAGT. The CDR3 has 13 residues.

The CDR3 loop reads CASSLRFEGTQYF. CDR3 nucleotide sequence: TGTGCCAGCAGCTTAAGGTTCGAAGGGACCCAGTACTTC. The chain links TRBV7-2 to TRBJ2-5; no clear D. Deletions cut 2 bases from V and 7 bases from J, with 11 bases between. This CDR3 has 13 residues. The germline gives CDR1 SGHTA, CDR2 FQGNSA.

The CDR3 loop is CASSYVSSYEQYV. Written as DNA, the CDR3 is TGTGCCAGCAGCTATGTTAGCTCCTACGAGCAGTACGTC. The V gene is TRBV5-4, the J gene TRBJ2-7; no clear D. The germline CDR1 and CDR2 sequences are SGHNT and YYREEE (reference sequence). This CDR3 is 13 amino acids long. Trimming took 3 bases from V and 0 from J, leaving 7 bases between them.

V usage is TRBV7-3 and J usage is TRBJ2-1, with a possible D match to TRBD2 (5 bases). Trimming stripped 2 bases from V and 15 bases from J, with 17 bases between. Germline V gene sequence: CDR1 SGHTA, CDR2 FQGTGA. The length of the CDR3 is 13 residues. The CDR3 region has the DNA TGTGCCAGCAGCTTAGGAAGGGAGACTGACCCGTTCTTC. It encodes CASSLGRETDPFF. Full variable domain (outside the CDR3, taken from reference TRBV7-3 and TRBJ2-1): GAGVSQTPSNKVTEKGKYVELRCDPISGHTALYWYRQSLGQGPEFLIYFQGTGAADDSGLPNDRFFAVRPEGSVSTLKIQRTERGDSAVYLCASSLGRETDPFFGPGTRLTVL.

This chain uses TRBV18 with TRBJ1-5, with 9 bases lining up with TRBD1. Germline V lookup: CDR1 KGHSH, CDR2 LQKENI. V was clipped by 5 bases and J by 9 bases; unmatched bases: 8. The CDR3 runs 14 residues. The CDR3 here is CASSAGQGGWPQHF. The CDR3 DNA sequence: TGTGCCAGCTCAGCGGGACAGGGAGGTTGGCCCCAGCATTTT. The whole variable domain, remainder taken from reference TRBV18 and TRBJ1-5, is NAGVMQNPRHLVRRRGQEARLRCSPMKGHSHVYWYRQLPEEGLKFMVYLQKENIIDESGMPKERFSAEFPKEGPSILRIQQVVRGDSAAYFCASSAGQGGWPQHFGDGTRLSIL.

This chain connects TRBV15 to TRBJ1-5, with a possible D match to TRBD1 (5 bases). Germline lookup yields CDR1 LNHNV and CDR2 YYDKDF (reference sequence). This CDR3 has 16 amino acids. Trimming took 0 bases from V and 1 from J, leaving 10 bases between them. CDR3 coding DNA: TGTGCCACCAGCAGAGATGGAGGGGCGAGCAATCAGCCCCAGCATTTT. It yields the protein CATSRDGGASNQPQHF. The whole variable domain, filled in from reference TRBV15 and TRBJ1-5, reads DAMVIQNPRYQVTQFGKPVTLSCSQTLNHNVMYWYQQKSSQAPKLLFHYYDKDFNNEADTPDNFQSRRPNTSFCFLDIRSPGLGDTAMYLCATSRDGGASNQPQHFGDGTRLSIL.

The genes are TRBV7-2 and TRBJ1-2; 9 bases align to TRBD1. CDR1 and CDR2 (germline): SGHTA, FQGNSA. CDR3 size: 18 residues. V shed 1 base, J shed 8 bases, and the junction held 17 bases outside the gene matches. This chain's CDR3 is CASSLVGPGQGSFKGYTF. The CDR3 DNA sequence: TGTGCCAGCAGCTTAGTCGGTCCGGGACAGGGAAGTTTTAAGGGCTACACCTTC.

This chain joins TRBV7-8 and TRBJ2-5; 8 bases fit TRBD2. The J call is uncertain, as TRBJ2-7 better fits the DNA end. Germline V CDR1 and CDR2: SGHVS, FQNEAQ. This CDR3 has 15 residues. The DNA of the CDR3 is TGTGCCAGCAGCGACGAAGCGGGAGTGGGTTACGAGCAGTACTTC. This translates into CASSDEAGVGYEQYF.

This chain links TRBV10-3 with TRBJ1-1; a possible D gene is TRBD1 (5 bases). The CDR3 is 12 residues long. Germline CDR1 is ENHRY and CDR2 is SYGVKD. V lost 5 bases to trimming and J lost 7 bases, with 11 bases between them. CDR3: CAISPRDGEAFF. In DNA form, the CDR3 reads TGTGCCATCAGTCCCCGGGACGGTGAAGCTTTCTTT.

CDR3 loop: CASSSKDRNIQYF. CDR3 bases: TGTGCCAGCAGCTCAAAGGACAGAAACATTCAGTACTTC. The genes are TRBV7-3 and TRBJ2-4; D possibly corresponds to TRBD1 (6 bases). Trimming removed 4 bases from V and 6 bases from J, with 10 bases in between. The CDR3 extends over 13 amino acids. Per germline, CDR1 SGHTA and CDR2 FQGTGA. The complete variable domain, with remaining parts taken from reference TRBV7-3 and TRBJ2-4, reads GAGVSQTPSNKVTEKGKYVELRCDPISGHTALYWYRQSLGQGPEFLIYFQGTGAADDSGLPNDRFFAVRPEGSVSTLKIQRTERGDSAVYLCASSSKDRNIQYFGAGTRLSVL.

The chain has TRBV7-3 and TRBJ2-6; no clear D gene. V was trimmed by 5 bases and J by 4 bases, leaving 6 bases between them. CDR1 is SGHTA, CDR2 FQGTGA, per germline. The CDR3 length is 13 residues. The chain's CDR3 is CASSPGGANVLTF. DNA for the CDR3: TGTGCCAGCAGCCCCGGCGGGGCCAACGTCCTGACTTTC. Using reference TRBV7-3 and TRBJ2-6 for the parts outside the CDR3, the full variable domain is GAGVSQTPSNKVTEKGKYVELRCDPISGHTALYWYRQSLGQGPEFLIYFQGTGAADDSGLPNDRFFAVRPEGSVSTLKIQRTERGDSAVYLCASSPGGANVLTFGAGSRLTVL.

The chain carries TRBV2 and TRBJ1-6; D is possibly TRBD1 (5 bases). CDR1 and CDR2 from the germline V gene are SNHLY and FYNNEI. The V end was cut by 10 bases, the J end by 7 bases, with 14 bases between. The CDR3 spans 13 residues. In DNA, the CDR3 is TGTGCCATCGGGACGGATACAAATTCACCCCTCCACTTT. This codes for CAIGTDTNSPLHF.

This sequence joins TRBV9 and TRBJ1-3; D not resolved. This CDR3 spans 14 amino acids. From germline, CDR1 is SGDLS and CDR2 YYNGEE. V was trimmed by 0 bases and J by 0 bases, leaving 4 bases between them. This CDR3 reads CASSVDSSGNTIYF. The CDR3 nucleotides read TGTGCCAGCAGCGTAGATAGCTCTGGAAACACCATATATTTT.

V and J are TRBV4-3 and TRBJ1-1, with 8 bases identical to TRBD1. J lost 5 bases, V lost 1 base, and 12 bases had no gene match. The CDR3 sequence is 17 residues long. CDR1 and CDR2 (germline): LGHNA, YSLEER. CDR3 loop: CASSQGGQGQGRTEAFF. In DNA, the CDR3 is TGCGCCAGCAGCCAAGGTGGGCAAGGACAGGGACGGACTGAAGCTTTCTTT.

This clone was found a few times. The chain employs TRBV10-3 and TRBJ2-5, with D unresolved. CDR1 is ENHRY, CDR2 SYGVKD, per germline. Trimming took off 2 bases at V and 5 bases at J, with 9 bases between the two ends. This CDR3 is built from 13 residues. CDR3 DNA sequence: TGTGCCATCAGTGAGGAGAGGTTTGAGACCCAGTACTTC. Protein: CAISEERFETQYF.

A single count supports this clone. The chain uses TRBV27 and TRBJ1-2, with 10 bases matching TRBD1. The germline CDR1 and CDR2 sequences are MNHEY and SMNVEV (reference sequence). The CDR3 has 15 residues. V gave up 0 bases and J gave up 6 bases; unmatched junction bases: 4. CDR3 DNA sequence: TGTGCCAGCAGTTTATCCCGACAGGGGGCGGATGGCTACACCTTC. As protein: CASSLSRQGADGYTF.

The V call is TRBV5-1, the J call TRBJ2-3; tentatively, D is TRBD2 (6 bases). Germline CDR1 and CDR2: SGHRS and YFSETQ. The CDR3 loop spans 15 amino acids. V was trimmed by 1 base and J by 4 bases, leaving 13 bases between them. CDR3 bases: TGCGCCAGCAGCTTGTATCTAGCGATCGCAGATACGCAGTATTTT. Translation gives CASSLYLAIADTQYF.

A few counts support this clone. J is TRBJ2-1 and V is TRBV4-1; 9 bases are shared with TRBD2. Trimming took 3 bases from V and 8 from J; bases not matched to a gene: 11. The V gene's germline CDR1 is MGHRA and CDR2 YSYEKL. The CDR3 contains 16 residues. The CDR3 coding sequence is TGCGCCAGCAGCCAGAGGGGCGCTAGCGGGACCTATGAGCAGTTCTTC. Encoded protein: CASSQRGASGTYEQFF.

The chain has TRBV6-5 and TRBJ1-1, with D possibly being TRBD1 (6 bases). The CDR3 length is 13 residues. The germline gives CDR1 MNHEY, CDR2 SVGAGI. The V end lost 0 bases, the J end lost 7 bases, and 9 bases lay between the germline ends. The CDR3 DNA reads TGTGCCAGCAGTTACTCGGTCAGGGGTGAAGCTTTCTTT. Protein: CASSYSVRGEAFF.

J is TRBJ2-2 and V is TRBV5-8; D uncertain. This CDR3 has 16 residues. CDR1 is SGHTS, CDR2 YDEGEE, per germline. Trimming left V 0 bases short and J 0 bases short, with 9 bases between. This CDR3 is CASSLDGATNTGELFF. The CDR3 DNA is TGTGCCAGCAGCTTGGATGGCGCGACGAACACCGGGGAGCTGTTTTTT.

The chain links TRBV9 to TRBJ2-1, with 12 bases matching TRBD2. The germline CDR1 and CDR2 sequences are SGDLS and YYNGEE. V lost 3 bases to trimming and J lost 8 bases; unmatched junction nucleotides: 15. The CDR3 covers 18 residues. CDR3 DNA: TGTGCCAGCAGCGCCTCCCGGCGACTAGCGGGAGCCAGCCATGAGCAGTTCTTC. Translation: CASSASRRLAGASHEQFF.

This chain uses TRBV5-8 with TRBJ2-2; D unresolved. Germline V gives CDR1 SGHTS, CDR2 YDEGEE. CDR3 length: 16 residues. V was trimmed by 3 bases and J by 4 bases, leaving 16 bases between them. The CDR3 here is CASSSWFRARTGELFF. CDR3 DNA sequence: TGTGCCAGCAGCTCTTGGTTTAGGGCCCGCACCGGGGAGCTGTTTTTT.

This clone appeared once. CDR3 bases: TGTGCCAGCAGCGAGACCCCTCACGTCGGGGGTGGAGAGACCCAGTACTTC. Protein: CASSETPHVGGGETQYF. The V and J genes are TRBV9 and TRBJ2-5; D is possibly TRBD2 (6 bases). Trimming took off 3 bases at V and 4 bases at J, with 22 bases between the two ends. CDR3 length equals 17 residues. Germline V gene data show CDR1 as SGDLS and CDR2 as YYNGEE.

The chain combines TRBV7-3 with TRBJ2-3, with D perhaps given as TRBD1 or TRBD2 (5 bases each). V was cut by 5 bases and J by 4 bases, with 13 bases left in between. CDR3 size: 14 residues. Looked up from germline, CDR1 is SGHTA and CDR2 is FQGTGA. CDR3 amino acids: CASSERGVADTQYF. The CDR3 bases are TGTGCCAGCAGCGAGAGGGGTGTCGCAGATACGCAGTATTTT.

V and J are TRBV5-4 and TRBJ2-2; possibly TRBD2 for D (5 bases). Trimming pared 4 bases from V and 1 base from J, leaving 11 bases between. The CDR3 runs 15 residues. CDR1 SGHNT and CDR2 YYREEE come from the germline V gene (reference sequence). CDR3 in amino acids: CASSLDGENTGELFF. Here the CDR3 DNA reads TGTGCCAGCAGCCTGGACGGGGAGAACACCGGGGAGCTGTTTTTT.